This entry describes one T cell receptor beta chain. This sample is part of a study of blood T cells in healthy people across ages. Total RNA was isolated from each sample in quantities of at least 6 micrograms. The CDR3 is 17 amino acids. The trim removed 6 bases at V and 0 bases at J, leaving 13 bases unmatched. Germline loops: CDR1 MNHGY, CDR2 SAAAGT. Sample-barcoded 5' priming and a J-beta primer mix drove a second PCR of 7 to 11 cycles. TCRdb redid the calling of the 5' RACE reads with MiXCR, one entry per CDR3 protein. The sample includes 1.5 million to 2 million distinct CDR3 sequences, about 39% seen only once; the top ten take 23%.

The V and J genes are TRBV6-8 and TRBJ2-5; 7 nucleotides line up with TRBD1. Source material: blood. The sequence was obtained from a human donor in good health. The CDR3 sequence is CASRVGQQVPNQETQYF. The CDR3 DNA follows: TGTGCCAGCAGGGTGGGACAGCAGGTCCCCAACCAAGAGACCCAGTACTTC.